This TCR beta chain was identified in a study of identical twins. V shed 6 bases and J shed 7 bases, with 12 bases lying between them. The V gene's germline CDR1 is SEHNR and CDR2 FQNEAQ (reference sequence). This CDR3 has 12 amino acids. Note on this clonotype: What it binds is unknown.

Only healthy Caucasians were enrolled as donors. Study-level points and caveats: Insertions were reduced in abundant cord blood beta clonotypes but not in memory repertoires. Cross-sectional statistics, not tracking of the same donors, supported the conclusions.

MiXCR was run by TCRdb on the 5' RACE reads, yielding one entry per CDR3 protein. The profile shows 1.5 million to 2 million distinct CDR3 sequences, around a third of them singletons. This receptor was taken from a newborn girl in good health. Sequenced input: cord blood. The chain couples TRBV7-9 to TRBJ2-5; TRBD1 is a possible D gene (6 bases). In nucleotides, the CDR3 is TGTGCCAGCAGTTGGCCACAGGGGACCCAGTACTTC. This sequence encodes CASSWPQGTQYF.